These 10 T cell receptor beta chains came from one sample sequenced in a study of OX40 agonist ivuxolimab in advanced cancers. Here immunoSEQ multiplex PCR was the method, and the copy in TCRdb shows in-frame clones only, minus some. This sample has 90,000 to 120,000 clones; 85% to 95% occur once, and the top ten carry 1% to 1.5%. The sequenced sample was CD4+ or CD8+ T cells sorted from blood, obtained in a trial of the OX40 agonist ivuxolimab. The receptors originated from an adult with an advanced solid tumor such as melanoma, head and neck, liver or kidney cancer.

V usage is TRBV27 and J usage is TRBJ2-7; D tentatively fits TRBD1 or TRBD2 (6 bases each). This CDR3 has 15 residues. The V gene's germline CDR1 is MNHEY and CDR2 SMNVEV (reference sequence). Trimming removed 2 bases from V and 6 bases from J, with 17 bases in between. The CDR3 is CASSLVAGWGAEQYF. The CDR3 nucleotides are TGTGCCAGCAGTTTAGTCGCGGGATGGGGGGCCGAGCAGTACTTC.

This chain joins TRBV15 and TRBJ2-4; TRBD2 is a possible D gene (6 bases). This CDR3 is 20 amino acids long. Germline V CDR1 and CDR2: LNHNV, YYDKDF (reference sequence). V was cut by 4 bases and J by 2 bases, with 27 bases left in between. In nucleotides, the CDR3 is TGTGCCACCAGCAAGCAGGATTCTAGCGCCTACTCCTGGACCAAAAACATTCAGTACTTC. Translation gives CATSKQDSSAYSWTKNIQYF.

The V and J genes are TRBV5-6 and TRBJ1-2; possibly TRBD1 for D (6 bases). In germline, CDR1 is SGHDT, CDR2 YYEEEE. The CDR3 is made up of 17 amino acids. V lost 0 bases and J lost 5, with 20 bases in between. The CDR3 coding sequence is TGTGCCAGCAGCTTGGGAATTCGGGACACAGAGTGGTATGGCTACACCTTC. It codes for CASSLGIRDTEWYGYTF.

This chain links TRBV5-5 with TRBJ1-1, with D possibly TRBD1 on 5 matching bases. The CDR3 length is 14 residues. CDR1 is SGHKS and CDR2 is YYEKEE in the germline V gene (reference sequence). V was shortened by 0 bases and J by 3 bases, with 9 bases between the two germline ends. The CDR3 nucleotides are TGTGCCAGCAGCTTGGCAGGGTTGGACACTGAAGCTTTCTTT. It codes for CASSLAGLDTEAFF.

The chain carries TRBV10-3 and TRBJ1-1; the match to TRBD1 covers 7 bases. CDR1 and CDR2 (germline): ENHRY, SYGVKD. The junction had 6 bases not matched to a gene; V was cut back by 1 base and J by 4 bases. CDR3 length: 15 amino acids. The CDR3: CAISELEGAFTEAFF. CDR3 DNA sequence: TGTGCCATCAGTGAGTTGGAGGGGGCGTTCACTGAAGCTTTCTTT.

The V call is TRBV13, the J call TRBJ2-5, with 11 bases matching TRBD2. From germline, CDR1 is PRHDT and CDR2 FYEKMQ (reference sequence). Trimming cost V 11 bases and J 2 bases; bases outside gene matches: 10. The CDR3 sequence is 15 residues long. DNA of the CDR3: TGTGCCTCGGGACTAGCGGAGGAAAGGCAAGAGACCCAGTACTTC. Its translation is CASGLAEERQETQYF.

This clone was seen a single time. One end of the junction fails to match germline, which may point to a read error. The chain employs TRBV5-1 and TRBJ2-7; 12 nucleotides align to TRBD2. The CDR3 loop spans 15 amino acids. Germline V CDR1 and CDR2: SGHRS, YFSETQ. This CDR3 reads CASRLGLAGSSEQYF. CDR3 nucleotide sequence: TGCGCCAGCAGATTGGGACTAGCGGGTAGCTCCGAGCAGTACTTC.

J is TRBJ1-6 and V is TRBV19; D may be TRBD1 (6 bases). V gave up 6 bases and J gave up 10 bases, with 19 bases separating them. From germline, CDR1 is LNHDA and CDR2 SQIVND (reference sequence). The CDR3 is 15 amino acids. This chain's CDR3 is CASRALTGGGSPLHF. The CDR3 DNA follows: TGTGCCAGTAGGGCCTTGACAGGCGGCGGCTCACCCCTCCACTTT.

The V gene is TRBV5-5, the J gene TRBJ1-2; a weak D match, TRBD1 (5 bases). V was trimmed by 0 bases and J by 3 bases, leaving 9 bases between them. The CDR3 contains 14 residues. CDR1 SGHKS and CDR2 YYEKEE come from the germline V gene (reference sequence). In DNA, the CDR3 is TGTGCCAGCAGCTTGGGAGGGGCGCACTATGGCTACACCTTC. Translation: CASSLGGAHYGYTF. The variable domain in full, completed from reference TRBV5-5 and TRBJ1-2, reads DAGVTQSPTHLIKTRGQQVTLRCSPISGHKSVSWYQQVLGQGPQFIFQYYEKEERGRGNFPDRFSARQFPNYSSELNVNALLLGDSALYLCASSLGGAHYGYTFGSGTRLTVV.

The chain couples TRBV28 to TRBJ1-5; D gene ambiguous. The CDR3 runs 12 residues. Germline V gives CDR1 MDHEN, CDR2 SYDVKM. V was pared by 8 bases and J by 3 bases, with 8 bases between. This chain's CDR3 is CASGRNNQPQHF. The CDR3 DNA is TGTGCCAGCGGGAGGAACAATCAGCCCCAGCATTTT.